The next 14 T cell receptor beta chains were all read from a single sample in a study of blood T cell repertoires in COVID-19. Here immunoSEQ multiplex PCR was the method, and the copy in TCRdb shows in-frame clones only, minus some. The table shows 95,000 to 110,000 clones, with over 85% occurring only once. The specimen sequenced was peripheral blood. Receptor source: a woman older than 75 in a cohort sampled during active COVID-19.

This clone was counted a single time. The chain recombines TRBV6-5 with TRBJ1-2, with D possibly being TRBD1 (5 bases). This CDR3 is built from 14 residues. V was shortened by 9 bases and J by 6 bases, with 20 bases between the two germline ends. In germline, CDR1 is MNHEY, CDR2 SVGAGI. DNA of the CDR3: TGTGCCAGTGGCGGGCGGGGCCGCAAAAATGGCTACACCTTC. Its translation: CASGGRGRKNGYTF.

The chain carries TRBV4-1 and TRBJ2-5; perhaps TRBD1 as D (5 bases). Germline CDR1 is MGHRA and CDR2 is YSYEKL. Trimming removed 0 bases from V and 3 bases from J, with 8 bases in between. The CDR3 loop spans 14 amino acids. For the CDR3, the DNA is TGCGCCAGCAGCCAAGACCCCAGGGAAGAGACCCAGTACTTC. The encoded protein is CASSQDPREETQYF.

V usage is TRBV19 and J usage is TRBJ2-7; TRBD2 matches at 7 bases. Germline V CDR1 and CDR2: LNHDA, SQIVND (reference sequence). This CDR3 comprises 13 residues. The junction had 7 bases not matched to a gene; V was cut back by 2 bases and J by 9 bases. Written as DNA, the CDR3 is TGTGCCAGTAGTATACGTGGGAGGGACCGGCAGTACTTC. Translated, it gives CASSIRGRDRQYF.

The rearrangement joins TRBV19 to TRBJ2-1; 12 nucleotides match TRBD2. The germline V gene encodes CDR1 LNHDA and CDR2 SQIVND (reference sequence). Trimming took 6 bases from V and 7 from J; bases not matched to a gene: 4. The CDR3 totals 14 residues. CDR3 DNA sequence: TGTGCCAGTAGCACTAGCGGGAGGAATAATGAGCAGTTCTTC. Its translation: CASSTSGRNNEQFF.

The CDR3 DNA reads TGTGCCAGCAGTGAAGGCGGTAGCACAGATACGCAGTATTTT. Residues: CASSEGGSTDTQYF. The chain is built from TRBV6-1 and TRBJ2-3; unclear D gene. CDR3 length equals 14 residues. The V end lost 1 base, the J end lost 0 bases, and 5 bases lay between the germline ends. The germline V gene has CDR1 MNHNS and CDR2 SASEGT.

This chain connects TRBV18 to TRBJ1-3; TRBD1 matches at 8 bases. V lost 6 bases, J lost 0 bases, and 7 bases stayed unmatched. CDR1 and CDR2 (germline): KGHSH, LQKENI. CDR3 length: 16 residues. The DNA for the CDR3 is TGTGCCAGCTCCCAACCGGGACAGGTCTCTGGAAACACCATATATTTT. It specifies CASSQPGQVSGNTIYF. The whole variable domain, remainder taken from reference TRBV18 and TRBJ1-3, is NAGVMQNPRHLVRRRGQEARLRCSPMKGHSHVYWYRQLPEEGLKFMVYLQKENIIDESGMPKERFSAEFPKEGPSILRIQQVVRGDSAAYFCASSQPGQVSGNTIYFGEGSWLTVV.

This chain uses TRBV19 with TRBJ1-5; D unclear. Germline values: CDR1 LNHDA, CDR2 SQIVND (reference sequence). Trimming took 8 bases from V and 0 from J, leaving 14 bases between them. The CDR3 contains 15 residues. The CDR3 loop is CASLGGPYSNQPQHF. The CDR3 DNA follows: TGTGCCAGTCTCGGCGGGCCATATAGCAATCAGCCCCAGCATTTT.

The V and J genes are TRBV10-1 and TRBJ2-5; 8 bases match TRBD1. V shed 5 bases and J 5 bases; nucleotides not matched to a gene: 7. The CDR3 loop spans 14 amino acids. Germline loops: CDR1 WNHNN, CDR2 SYGVQD (reference sequence). CDR3: CASSKGQGGETQYF. DNA for the CDR3: TGCGCCAGCAGTAAAGGACAGGGCGGGGAGACCCAGTACTTC.

This clone was found once. The chain couples TRBV5-6 to TRBJ2-1; TRBD2 aligns across 9 bases. The CDR3 spans 15 residues. Germline V gene lookup returns CDR1 SGHDT and CDR2 YYEEEE. V lost 2 bases to trimming and J lost 8 bases; unmatched junction nucleotides: 8. The CDR3 coding sequence is TGTGCCAGCAGCTTACGGGCGGGAGGGATCCATGAGCAGTTCTTC. Its protein is CASSLRAGGIHEQFF.

The rearrangement joins TRBV19 to TRBJ2-2; possible D gene TRBD2, 6 bases. Germline V CDR1 and CDR2: LNHDA, SQIVND (reference sequence). The V end lost 6 bases, the J end lost 2 bases, and 22 bases lay between the germline ends. This CDR3 is built from 18 residues. CDR3 nucleotides: TGTGCCAGTAGGCCCTTTCGTGGCGGGGAATCCAACACCGGGGAGCTGTTTTTT. Its protein is CASRPFRGGESNTGELFF.

This sequence joins TRBV5-4 and TRBJ2-7, with 11 nucleotides matching TRBD2. The CDR3 runs to 13 residues. V lost 7 bases and J lost 1; bases outside the gene matches: 1. The germline gives CDR1 SGHNT, CDR2 YYREEE (reference sequence). CDR3 residues: CASASGRSYEQYF. In nucleotides, the CDR3 is TGTGCCAGCGCTAGCGGGAGGTCCTACGAGCAGTACTTC.

This chain joins TRBV4-1 and TRBJ1-5; TRBD1 agrees at 9 bases. The J segment lost 10 bases and the V segment lost 0 bases, leaving 4 bases of the junction unmatched. Germline V gene data show CDR1 as MGHRA and CDR2 as YSYEKL. CDR3 length: 14 amino acids. Here the CDR3 DNA reads TGCGCCAGCAGCCAAGAAGGGACAGGGACCCCCCAGCATTTT. Protein: CASSQEGTGTPQHF.

The chain is built from TRBV24-1 and TRBJ1-2; D is ambiguous. Trimming cost V 1 base and J 8 bases, with 13 bases left between them. The germline V gene has CDR1 KGHDR and CDR2 SFDVKD. There are 14 residues in the CDR3. In DNA, the CDR3 is TGTGCCACCAGTGATTTCGGAGGCCCGGGGGGCTACACCTTC. Translated: CATSDFGGPGGYTF.

This rearrangement joins TRBV18 to TRBJ2-3; 7 bases are a match to TRBD2. Germline V gene lookup returns CDR1 KGHSH and CDR2 LQKENI. The CDR3 runs to 15 residues. V was pared by 6 bases and J by 3 bases, with 9 bases of the junction left unmatched. CDR3 coding DNA: TGTGCCAGCTCTTTCTCATGGCGGGAGACAGATACGCAGTATTTT. Its protein product is CASSFSWRETDTQYF.